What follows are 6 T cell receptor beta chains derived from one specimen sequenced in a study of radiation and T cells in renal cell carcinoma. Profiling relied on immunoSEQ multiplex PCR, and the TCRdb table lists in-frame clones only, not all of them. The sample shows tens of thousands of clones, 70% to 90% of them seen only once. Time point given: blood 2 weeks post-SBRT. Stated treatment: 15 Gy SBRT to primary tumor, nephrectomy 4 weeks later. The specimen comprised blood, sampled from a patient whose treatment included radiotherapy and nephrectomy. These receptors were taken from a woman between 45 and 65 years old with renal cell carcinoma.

DNA of the CDR3: TGCGCCAGCAGTCGCGGACAGGGCTTCACCGGGGAGCTGTTTTTT. Amino acid sequence: CASSRGQGFTGELFF. J is TRBJ2-2 and V is TRBV4-3; 8 nucleotides match TRBD1. V shed 6 bases and J 4 bases; nucleotides not matched to a gene: 7. Germline V gives CDR1 LGHNA, CDR2 YSLEER. This CDR3 has 15 amino acids.

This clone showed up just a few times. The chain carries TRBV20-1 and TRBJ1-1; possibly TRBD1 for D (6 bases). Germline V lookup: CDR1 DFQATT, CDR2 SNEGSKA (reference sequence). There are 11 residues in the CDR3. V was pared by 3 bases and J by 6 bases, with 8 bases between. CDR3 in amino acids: CSASKGAEAFF. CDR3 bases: TGCAGTGCTAGCAAGGGGGCTGAAGCTTTCTTT.

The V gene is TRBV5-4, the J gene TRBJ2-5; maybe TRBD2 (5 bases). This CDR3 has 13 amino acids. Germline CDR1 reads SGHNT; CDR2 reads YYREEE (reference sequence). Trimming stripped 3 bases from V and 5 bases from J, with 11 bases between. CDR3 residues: CASSYDPGETQYF. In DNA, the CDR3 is TGTGCCAGCAGCTACGACCCGGGGGAGACCCAGTACTTC. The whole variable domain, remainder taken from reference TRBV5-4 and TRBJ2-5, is ETGVTQSPTHLIKTRGQQVTLRCSSQSGHNTVSWYQQALGQGPQFIFQYYREEENGRGNFPPRFSGLQFPNYSSELNVNALELDDSALYLCASSYDPGETQYFGPGTRLLVL.

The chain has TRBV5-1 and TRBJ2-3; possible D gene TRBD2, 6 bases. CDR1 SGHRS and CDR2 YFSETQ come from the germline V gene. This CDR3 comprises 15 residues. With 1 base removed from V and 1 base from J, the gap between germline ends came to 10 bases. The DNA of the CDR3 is TGCGCCAGCAGCTTGTCGTCTAGCGGCACAGATACGCAGTATTTT. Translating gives CASSLSSSGTDTQYF.

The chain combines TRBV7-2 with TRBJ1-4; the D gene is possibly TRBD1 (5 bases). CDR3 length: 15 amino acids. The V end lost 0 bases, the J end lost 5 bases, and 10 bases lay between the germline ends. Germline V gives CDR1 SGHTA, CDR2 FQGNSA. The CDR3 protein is CASSLAAGFNEKLFF. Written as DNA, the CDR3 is TGTGCCAGCAGCTTAGCGGCAGGGTTCAATGAAAAACTGTTTTTT.

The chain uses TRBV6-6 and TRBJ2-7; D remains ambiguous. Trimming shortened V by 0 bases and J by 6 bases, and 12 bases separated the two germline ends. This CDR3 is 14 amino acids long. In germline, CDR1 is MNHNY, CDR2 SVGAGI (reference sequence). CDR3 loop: CASSYSPVDPEQYF. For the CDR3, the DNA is TGTGCCAGCAGTTACTCCCCCGTTGATCCCGAGCAGTACTTC.